The 17 T cell receptor beta chains in this list originate from one sample, sequenced in a study of cytomegalovirus exposure and HLA in healthy donors. 13 Jbeta primers and 60 Vbeta primers were used for the PCR. Produced via immunoSEQ multiplex PCR; TCRdb's table is partial and in-frame only. The table lists over 150,000 clones, 75% of them singletons. The sequenced sample was PBMCs. These receptors originate from a male donor in good health and CMV-seronegative.

For the CDR3, the DNA is TGTGCCAGCAGTTGGGGACTAGCGGGGACCTACGAGCAGTACTTC. Residues: CASSWGLAGTYEQYF. The J gene is TRBJ2-5, the V gene TRBV27, with 13 bases matching TRBD2. The tail of the sequence fits TRBJ2-7 better, so the J call may be wrong. Germline loops: CDR1 MNHEY, CDR2 SMNVEV (reference sequence). The CDR3 has 15 residues.

V usage is TRBV12-5 and J usage is TRBJ2-7; tentatively, D is TRBD1 (5 bases). The germline gives CDR1 LGHNT, CDR2 FRNRAP. CDR3 length equals 13 residues. V was shortened by 6 bases and J by 5 bases, with 14 bases between the two germline ends. The CDR3 region has the DNA TGTGCTAGTGGGCAGGGTTTGGACAACGAGCAGTACTTC. Protein product: CASGQGLDNEQYF.

This clone appeared a single time. The chain joins TRBV7-9 to TRBJ2-7; TRBD2 is a possible D gene (5 bases). The length of the CDR3 is 14 residues. CDR1 is SEHNR and CDR2 is FQNEAQ in the germline V gene (reference sequence). Trimming removed 5 bases at V and 1 base at J, with 12 bases between. Here the CDR3 DNA reads TGTGCCAGCAGCCCGCCGGGAATATCCTACGAGCAGTACTTC. Residues: CASSPPGISYEQYF.

This clone was counted a few times. The chain uses TRBV5-6 and TRBJ2-1, with 10 bases matching TRBD2. The CDR3 is made up of 15 amino acids. V lost 6 bases to trimming and J lost 5 bases; unmatched junction nucleotides: 8. From germline, CDR1 is SGHDT and CDR2 YYEEEE. CDR3: CASTPLAGSHNEQFF. CDR3 bases: TGTGCCAGCACCCCACTAGCGGGAAGCCACAATGAGCAGTTCTTC.

V and J are TRBV7-8 and TRBJ2-7; 9 bases agree with TRBD1. The CDR3 length is 15 residues. J was trimmed by 5 bases and V by 4 bases; bases with no gene match: 9. Germline values: CDR1 SGHVS, CDR2 FQNEAQ. As DNA, the CDR3 is TGTGCCAGCAGCTGGGGACAGGGCAGGTTTGACGAGCAGTACTTC. As protein: CASSWGQGRFDEQYF.

The genes are TRBV9 and TRBJ2-3; the match to TRBD2 covers 10 bases. In germline, CDR1 is SGDLS, CDR2 YYNGEE. The CDR3 spans 16 residues. After removal of 0 bases from V and 4 bases from J, the junction contained 5 bases not matched to a gene. CDR3 bases: TGTGCCAGCAGCGTAGGGCTAGCGGGAGCGTCAGATACGCAGTATTTT. Its protein is CASSVGLAGASDTQYF.

The genes are TRBV2 and TRBJ1-5, with no clear D. CDR3 length: 15 residues. The ends were cut back, 0 bases at V and 3 bases at J, with 9 bases in the middle. Per the germline V gene, CDR1 is SNHLY and CDR2 is FYNNEI. The CDR3 bases are TGTGCCAGCAGTGAAGCGGTCAGCGCCAATCAGCCCCAGCATTTT. Protein: CASSEAVSANQPQHF. Full variable domain (rest looked up from reference TRBV2 and TRBJ1-5): EPEVTQTPSHQVTQMGQEVILRCVPISNHLYFYWYRQILGQKVEFLVSFYNNEISEKSEIFDDQFSVERPDGSNFTLKIRSTKLEDSAMYFCASSEAVSANQPQHFGDGTRLSIL.

The gene calls are TRBV28 and TRBJ2-7; 7 bases match TRBD1. The CDR3 sequence is 15 residues long. The V gene's germline CDR1 is MDHEN and CDR2 SYDVKM. The V segment lost 5 bases and the J segment 2 bases; nucleotides outside the gene matches: 9. CDR3 sequence: CASSLQGSGPYEQYF. The CDR3, as DNA: TGTGCCAGCAGTCTACAGGGGAGTGGGCCCTACGAGCAGTACTTC.

This chain uses TRBV18 with TRBJ1-2, with TRBD1 identical over 10 bases. Germline V gene lookup returns CDR1 KGHSH and CDR2 LQKENI. The CDR3 length is 15 residues. V was clipped by 3 bases and J by 4 bases; unmatched bases: 5. The CDR3 spells CASSPTGGFSYGYTF. The DNA of the CDR3 is TGTGCCAGCTCACCGACAGGGGGCTTTAGCTATGGCTACACCTTC.

The chain carries TRBV28 and TRBJ1-2; D call uncertain. Trimming took 8 bases from V and 4 from J, leaving 20 bases between them. CDR3 size: 15 residues. CDR1 is MDHEN and CDR2 is SYDVKM in the germline V gene. The CDR3: CASYARGRRAYGYTF. CDR3 sequence (DNA): TGTGCCAGCTATGCCCGCGGTAGGCGAGCCTATGGCTACACCTTC.

V and J are TRBV7-2 and TRBJ2-5, with D possibly TRBD2 on 6 matching bases. The CDR3 has 18 amino acids. Trimming left V 1 base short and J 4 bases short, with 22 bases between. The germline V gene encodes CDR1 SGHTA and CDR2 FQGNSA. DNA of the CDR3: TGTGCCAGCAGCTTAGTTAAAGGAGGAGGGCTTTTTGTAGAGACCCAGTACTTC. This codes for CASSLVKGGGLFVETQYF.

CDR3 region: CASSLGGLNTGELFF. CDR3 DNA: TGCGCCAGCAGCTTGGGTGGGCTGAACACCGGGGAGCTGTTTTTT. The J gene is TRBJ2-2, the V gene TRBV5-1; no clear D. CDR1 is SGHRS, CDR2 YFSETQ, per germline. V lost 0 bases and J lost 1, with 7 bases in between. The CDR3 spans 15 residues.

Only one count was recorded for this clone. The genes are TRBV6-1 and TRBJ1-5; D unresolved. There are 13 residues in the CDR3. Trimming removed 2 bases from V and 8 bases from J, with 10 bases in between. Germline lookup yields CDR1 MNHNS and CDR2 SASEGT. CDR3 amino acids: CASSELGREPQHF. In DNA, the CDR3 is TGTGCCAGCAGTGAACTAGGGAGGGAGCCCCAGCATTTT.

This clone was recorded once. V usage is TRBV29-1 and J usage is TRBJ2-3, with TRBD1 as a possible D gene (6 bases). The V end was cut by 7 bases, the J end by 3 bases, with 20 bases between. This CDR3 has 15 amino acids. Germline assignment: CDR1 SQVTM and CDR2 ANQGSEA. In DNA, the CDR3 is TGCAGCGCTGCGACCGCTGGGCAGGGGACAGATACGCAGTATTTT. Translating it yields CSAATAGQGTDTQYF.

This clone was counted only a few times. The chain links TRBV4-1 to TRBJ1-2, with D possibly being TRBD1 (5 bases). CDR1 is MGHRA, CDR2 YSYEKL, per germline. The CDR3 loop spans 15 amino acids. The V end was cut by 1 base, the J end by 3 bases, with 12 bases between. CDR3 nucleotide sequence: TGCGCCAGCAGCCAAGTTAGGGGAACCTACTATGGCTACACCTTC. It yields the protein CASSQVRGTYYGYTF.

This chain joins TRBV9 and TRBJ2-1, with a possible D match to TRBD2 (5 bases). The germline CDR1 and CDR2 sequences are SGDLS and YYNGEE. The germline V and J ends were trimmed by 4 bases and 9 bases, with 11 bases remaining between them. This CDR3 has 12 residues. The DNA of the CDR3 is TGTGCCAGCAGCCCCAACCGGGGTGAGCAGTTCTTC. Amino acids: CASSPNRGEQFF.

The chain carries TRBV2 and TRBJ2-7; 9 nucleotides match TRBD2. V shed 6 bases, J shed 3 bases, and the junction held 6 bases outside the gene matches. Looked up from germline, CDR1 is SNHLY and CDR2 is FYNNEI. The CDR3 runs 14 residues. CDR3 protein: CASRLAGEGYEQYF. For the CDR3, the DNA is TGTGCCAGCAGATTAGCGGGGGAAGGCTACGAGCAGTACTTC.